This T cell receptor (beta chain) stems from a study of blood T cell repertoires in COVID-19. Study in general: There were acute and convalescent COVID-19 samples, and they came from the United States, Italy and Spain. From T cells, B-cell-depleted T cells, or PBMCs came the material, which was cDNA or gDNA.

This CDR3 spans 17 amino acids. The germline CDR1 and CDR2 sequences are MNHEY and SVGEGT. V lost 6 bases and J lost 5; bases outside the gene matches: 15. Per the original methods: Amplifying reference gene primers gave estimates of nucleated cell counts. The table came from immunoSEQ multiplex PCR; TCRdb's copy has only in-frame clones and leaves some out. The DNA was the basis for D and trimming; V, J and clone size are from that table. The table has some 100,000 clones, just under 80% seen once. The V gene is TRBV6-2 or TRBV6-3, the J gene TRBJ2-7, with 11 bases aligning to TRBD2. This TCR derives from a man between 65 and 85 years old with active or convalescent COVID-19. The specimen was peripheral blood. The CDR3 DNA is TGTGCCAGCAGCTGGACAGGGAATGCTAGCGGGAGGCACGAGCAGTACTTC. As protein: CASSWTGNASGRHEQYF.